The 22 T cell receptor beta chains listed next were all sequenced from one sample in a study of blood T cell repertoires in COVID-19. The assay was immunoSEQ multiplex PCR, and TCRdb's table has in-frame clones only and misses some. The repertoire consists of about 230,000 clones, with about 91% occurring once and the leading ten covering around 2.5%. Sample: PBMCs or T cells enriched from blood (not recorded which). These receptors were collected from a middle-aged woman with acute COVID-19.

The rearrangement links TRBV4-3 to TRBJ1-1; D unclear. Trimming left V 4 bases short and J 2 bases short, with 8 bases between. Per germline, CDR1 LGHNA and CDR2 YSLEER. This CDR3 is built from 13 residues. The CDR3 spells CASSRDLNTEAFF. Here the CDR3 DNA reads TGCGCCAGCAGCCGAGACCTAAACACTGAAGCTTTCTTT.

The chain carries TRBV5-1 and TRBJ2-5; weak D call: TRBD2 (5 bases). The CDR3 loop spans 13 amino acids. The germline V gene has CDR1 SGHRS and CDR2 YFSETQ. Deletions cut 8 bases from V and 0 bases from J, with 11 bases between. The CDR3 loop reads CASADGNQETQYF. The CDR3 region has the DNA TGCGCCAGTGCCGACGGGAACCAAGAGACCCAGTACTTC.

This clone came up once. V is TRBV7-2 and J is TRBJ2-7; TRBD2 matches 10 bases. Trimming at V came to 5 bases and at J to 0 bases, leaving 1 base not matched to a gene. The CDR3 length is 14 residues. Per the germline V gene, CDR1 is SGHTA and CDR2 is FQGNSA. CDR3 nucleotide sequence: TGTGCCAGCAGCACTAGCGGGGCCTCCTACGAGCAGTACTTC. It is translated as CASSTSGASYEQYF.

The V and J genes are TRBV19 and TRBJ1-3, with TRBD1 as a possible D gene (6 bases). This CDR3 is 17 amino acids long. V lost 2 bases to trimming and J lost 6 bases, with 20 bases between them. The germline V gene encodes CDR1 LNHDA and CDR2 SQIVND (reference sequence). The DNA for the CDR3 is TGTGCCAGTAGTATACACCGTCGGACAGCGGTGAAAAACACCATATATTTT. Its translation is CASSIHRRTAVKNTIYF.

The chain combines TRBV10-2 with TRBJ2-1; 8 bases fit TRBD2. Per the germline V gene, CDR1 is WSHSY and CDR2 is SAAADI. After removal of 2 bases from V and 8 bases from J, the junction contained 11 bases not matched to a gene. The CDR3 runs to 16 residues. The CDR3 protein is CASSEPREGRRDEQFF. DNA of the CDR3: TGCGCCAGCAGTGAGCCCCGGGAGGGCCGAAGGGATGAGCAGTTCTTC.

The chain employs TRBV7-2 and TRBJ1-4, with D possibly TRBD1 on 6 matching bases. The CDR3 length is 15 residues. CDR1 and CDR2 (germline): SGHTA, FQGNSA. The ends were cut back, 5 bases at V and 5 bases at J, with 15 bases in the middle. The CDR3 loop reads CASSPGGQRNEKLFF. The DNA of the CDR3 is TGTGCCAGCAGCCCGGGTGGACAGAGAAATGAAAAACTGTTTTTT.

The CDR3: CAISEPGTANTEAFF. CDR3 in DNA: TGTGCCATCAGTGAGCCCGGGACAGCGAACACTGAAGCTTTCTTT. V gene TRBV10-3 combines with J gene TRBJ1-1; 7 nucleotides line up with TRBD1. CDR1 is ENHRY, CDR2 SYGVKD, per germline. The CDR3 contains 15 residues. Germline trimming cut 2 bases from V and 1 base from J; bases unmatched to any gene: 4.

V and J are TRBV7-2 and TRBJ1-4; weak D call: TRBD1 (6 bases). Germline values: CDR1 SGHTA, CDR2 FQGNSA. V dropped 1 base and J dropped 2 bases, with 14 bases sitting between them. CDR3 length: 17 amino acids. CDR3: CASSLEISRGTNEKLFF. The CDR3 coding sequence is TGTGCCAGCAGCTTAGAGATCAGCAGGGGCACTAATGAAAAACTGTTTTTT.

V and J are TRBV6-2 or TRBV6-3 and TRBJ2-7, with D possibly matching TRBD2 (6 bases). The V end was cut by 2 bases, the J end by 5 bases, with 16 bases between. CDR3 size: 15 residues. Germline CDR1 and CDR2: MNHEY and SVGEGT. The CDR3 here is CASSYGSLGGDEQYV. The CDR3, as DNA: TGTGCCAGCAGTTACGGTTCGTTAGGAGGGGACGAGCAGTACGTC.

V gene TRBV5-1 combines with J gene TRBJ2-5; D is uncertain. The V gene's germline CDR1 is SGHRS and CDR2 YFSETQ. CDR3 length: 14 residues. Trimming took 2 bases from V and 4 from J, leaving 12 bases between them. The CDR3 is CASSFTSGPETQYF. The CDR3 DNA follows: TGCGCCAGCAGCTTTACGAGTGGTCCAGAGACCCAGTACTTC. The entire variable domain, with the rest obtained from reference TRBV5-1 and TRBJ2-5, is as follows: KAGVTQTPRYLIKTRGQQVTLSCSPISGHRSVSWYQQTPGQGLQFLFEYFSETQRNKGNFPGRFSGRQFSNSRSEMNVSTLELGDSALYLCASSFTSGPETQYFGPGTRLLVL.

V usage is TRBV6-5 and J usage is TRBJ1-1; D not certain. Trimming removed 5 bases from V and 0 bases from J, with 10 bases in between. The V gene's germline CDR1 is MNHEY and CDR2 SVGAGI. CDR3 length: 14 residues. The CDR3 DNA sequence: TGTGCCAGCAGTCTGACACGGCTGAACACTGAAGCTTTCTTT. Residues: CASSLTRLNTEAFF.

In its sample, this clone was seen once. This sequence joins TRBV29-1 and TRBJ1-2; possibly TRBD1 for D (5 bases). V was clipped by 3 bases and J by 4 bases, with 12 bases between them. CDR1 SQVTM and CDR2 ANQGSEA come from the germline V gene. This CDR3 is 13 amino acids long. CDR3 DNA sequence: TGCAGCGTTGAGGTAGGGGTCGGCTATGGCTACACCTTC. Its protein is CSVEVGVGYGYTF.

This clone was recorded once. V gene TRBV10-2 combines with J gene TRBJ2-7, with 9 nucleotides matching TRBD1. Germline assignment: CDR1 WSHSY and CDR2 SAAADI. Trimming at V came to 7 bases and at J to 6 bases, leaving 4 bases not matched to a gene. CDR3 length: 12 amino acids. Here the CDR3 DNA reads TGCGCCAGCACCAGGGACAGGGCCGAGCAGTACTTC. Residues: CASTRDRAEQYF.

This clone was seen once. This chain uses TRBV2 with TRBJ2-7; tentative D call: TRBD1 (5 bases). Trimming cost V 5 bases and J 0 bases, with 11 bases left between them. CDR1 SNHLY and CDR2 FYNNEI come from the germline V gene. This CDR3 has 14 residues. The CDR3 region is CASSRRGPSYEQYF. The CDR3 nucleotides read TGTGCCAGCAGTCGAAGGGGTCCCTCCTACGAGCAGTACTTC. Using reference TRBV2 and TRBJ2-7 for the parts outside the CDR3, the full variable domain is EPEVTQTPSHQVTQMGQEVILRCVPISNHLYFYWYRQILGQKVEFLVSFYNNEISEKSEIFDDQFSVERPDGSNFTLKIRSTKLEDSAMYFCASSRRGPSYEQYFGPGTRLTVT.

This chain uses TRBV2 with TRBJ1-2, with 9 nucleotides matching TRBD1. The V segment lost 6 bases and the J segment 7 bases; nucleotides outside the gene matches: 9. CDR1 and CDR2 (germline): SNHLY, FYNNEI. The CDR3 totals 14 residues. CDR3 region: CASRNPGTGSGYTF. The CDR3 nucleotides are TGTGCCAGCAGAAACCCCGGGACAGGGAGTGGCTACACCTTC. The whole variable domain, remainder taken from reference TRBV2 and TRBJ1-2, is EPEVTQTPSHQVTQMGQEVILRCVPISNHLYFYWYRQILGQKVEFLVSFYNNEISEKSEIFDDQFSVERPDGSNFTLKIRSTKLEDSAMYFCASRNPGTGSGYTFGSGTRLTVV.

The chain links TRBV3-1 (or the pseudogene TRBV3-2) to TRBJ1-1, with TRBD1 identical over 7 bases. The germline V gene has CDR1 LGHDT and CDR2 YNNKEL (reference sequence). The CDR3 has 14 amino acids. J was trimmed by 1 base and V by 3 bases; bases with no gene match: 2. The CDR3 loop reads CASSHGTANTEAFF. The CDR3 coding sequence is TGTGCCAGCAGCCACGGGACAGCGAACACTGAAGCTTTCTTT.

The rearrangement joins TRBV30 to TRBJ2-2; the match to TRBD2 covers 7 bases. This CDR3 has 15 amino acids. Trimming took 1 base from V and 0 from J; bases not matched to a gene: 2. CDR1 is GTSNPN and CDR2 is SVGIG in the germline V gene (reference sequence). The CDR3 sequence is CAWSGTSANTGELFF. DNA of the CDR3: TGTGCCTGGAGTGGGACTAGTGCGAACACCGGGGAGCTGTTTTTT.

This chain connects TRBV7-2 to TRBJ2-7; 13 positions match TRBD2. From germline, CDR1 is SGHTA and CDR2 FQGNSA. V lost 1 base, J lost 4 bases, and 4 bases stayed unmatched. The CDR3 has 16 residues. CDR3 residues: CASSLGRGLAGYEQYF. For the CDR3, the DNA is TGTGCCAGCAGCTTAGGTAGGGGACTAGCGGGGTACGAGCAGTACTTC.

This chain uses TRBV2 with TRBJ1-1; a possible D gene is TRBD1 (5 bases). Germline-derived CDR1 and CDR2 are SNHLY and FYNNEI. Trimming shortened V by 0 bases and J by 11 bases, and 16 bases separated the two germline ends. The CDR3 runs to 14 residues. The CDR3 sequence: CASSEALRGMDAFF. CDR3 DNA sequence: TGTGCCAGCAGTGAAGCGCTTAGGGGAATGGATGCTTTCTTT.

The genes are TRBV3-1 (or the pseudogene TRBV3-2) and TRBJ1-1; D gene uncertain. The CDR3 length is 14 residues. Germline CDR1 is LGHDT and CDR2 is YNNKEL (reference sequence). Trimming took 4 bases from V and 1 from J, leaving 10 bases between them. CDR3 loop: CASSPSGGNTEAFF. The CDR3 DNA is TGTGCCAGCAGCCCCTCCGGCGGGAACACTGAAGCTTTCTTT.

The chain joins TRBV27 to TRBJ2-6; D ambiguous. The germline CDR1 and CDR2 sequences are MNHEY and SMNVEV (reference sequence). The CDR3 contains 17 residues. V gave up 6 bases and J gave up 1 base, with 16 bases separating them. The CDR3 spells CASSILPRPSGANVLTF. The DNA for the CDR3 is TGTGCCAGCAGCATCCTCCCCAGGCCGTCTGGGGCCAACGTCCTGACTTTC. The full variable domain, rest sourced from reference TRBV27 and TRBJ2-6, is EAQVTQNPRYLITVTGKKLTVTCSQNMNHEYMSWYRQDPGLGLRQIYYSMNVEVTDKGDVPEGYKVSRKEKRNFPLILESPSPNQTSLYFCASSILPRPSGANVLTFGAGSRLTVL.

The chain combines TRBV6-6 with TRBJ1-5; no clear D. The CDR3 totals 13 residues. In germline, CDR1 is MNHNY, CDR2 SVGAGI (reference sequence). Trimming took 2 bases from V and 7 from J, leaving 9 bases between them. CDR3 sequence reads: CASSYGSRQPQHF. For the CDR3, the DNA is TGTGCCAGCAGTTACGGATCGCGGCAGCCCCAGCATTTT.